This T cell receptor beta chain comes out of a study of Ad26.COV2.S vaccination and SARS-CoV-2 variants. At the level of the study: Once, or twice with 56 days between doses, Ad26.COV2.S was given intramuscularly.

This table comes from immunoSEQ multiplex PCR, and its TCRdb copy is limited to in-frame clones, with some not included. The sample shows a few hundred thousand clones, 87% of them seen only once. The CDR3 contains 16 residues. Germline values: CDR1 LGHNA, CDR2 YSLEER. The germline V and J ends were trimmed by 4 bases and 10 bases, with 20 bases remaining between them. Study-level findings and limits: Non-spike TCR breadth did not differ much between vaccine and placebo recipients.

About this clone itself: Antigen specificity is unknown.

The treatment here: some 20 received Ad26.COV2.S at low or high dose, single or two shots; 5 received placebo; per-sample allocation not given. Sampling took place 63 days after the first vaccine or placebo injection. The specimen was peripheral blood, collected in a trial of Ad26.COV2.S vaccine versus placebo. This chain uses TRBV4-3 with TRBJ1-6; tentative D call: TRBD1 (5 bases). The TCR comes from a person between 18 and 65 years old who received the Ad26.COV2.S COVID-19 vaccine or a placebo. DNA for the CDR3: TGCGCCAGCAGCCGGATGGGCGGGGGAAAGAACTCACCCCTCCACTTT. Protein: CASSRMGGGKNSPLHF.